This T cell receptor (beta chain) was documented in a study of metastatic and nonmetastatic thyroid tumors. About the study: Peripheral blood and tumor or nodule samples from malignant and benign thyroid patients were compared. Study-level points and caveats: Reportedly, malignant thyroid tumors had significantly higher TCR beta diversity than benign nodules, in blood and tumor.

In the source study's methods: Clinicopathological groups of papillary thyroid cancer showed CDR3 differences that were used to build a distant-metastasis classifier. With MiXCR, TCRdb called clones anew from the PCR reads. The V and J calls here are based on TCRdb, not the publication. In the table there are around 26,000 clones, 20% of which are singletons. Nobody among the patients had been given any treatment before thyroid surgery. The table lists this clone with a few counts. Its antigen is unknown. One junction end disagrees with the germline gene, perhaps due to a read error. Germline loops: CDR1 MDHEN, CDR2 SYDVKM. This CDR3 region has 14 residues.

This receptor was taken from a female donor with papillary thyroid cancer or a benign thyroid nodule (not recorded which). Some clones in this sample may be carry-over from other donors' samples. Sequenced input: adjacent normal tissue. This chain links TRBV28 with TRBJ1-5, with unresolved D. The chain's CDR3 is CAISLFWVGDPQHF. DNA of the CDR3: TGTGCCATCAGTTTGTTTTGGGTCGGGGATCCCCAGCATTTT.